A selection of T cell receptor beta chains follows, all from one sample in a study of CD8 T cells in Susac syndrome. From the immunoSEQ multiplex PCR reads, TCRdb called clonotypes with MiXCR, one entry per CDR3 protein. The sample lists about 210,000 distinct CDR3 sequences, 95% occurring once. Sequences were obtained from CD4+ T cells from PBMCs. The receptors originated from a human donor with multiple sclerosis. Both conserved end residues are part of each CDR3. A D gene is named only where the DNA matches it firmly. The size of a clone is reported for some rows only, either as once, few or many, or as a class for expanded clones.

TGTGCCAGTAGCTACGATACGCAGTATTTT | CASSYDTQYF | once | . | TRBJ2-3 | TRBV19
TGCAGCGTCCCCCCCGCCGGACAGGCTGGCTATGGCTACACCTTC | CSVPPAGQAGYGYTF | . | TRBD1 | TRBJ1-2 | TRBV29-1
TGTGCCAGCAGCTTGGAACGTACCGGGGAGCTGTTTTTT | CASSLERTGELFF | . | . | TRBJ2-2 | TRBV5-4
TGTGCCAGCACACGAACATCGCTTAGGGGCACTGAAGCTTTCTTT | CASTRTSLRGTEAFF | . | . | TRBJ1-1 | TRBV27
TGCGCCAGCAGCCGGGCCCTTAGGCAGCCCCAGCATTTT | CASSRALRQPQHF | once | . | TRBJ1-5 | TRBV4-1
TGTGCCAGCTCACCCCGACTAGCGGGAGGCTACAATGAGCAGTTCTTC | CASSPRLAGGYNEQFF | . | TRBD2 | TRBJ2-1 | TRBV18
TGTGCCAGCAGTTACTCGAGCGGGAGGCCCCCAGGGGAGCAGTTCTTC | CASSYSSGRPPGEQFF | . | TRBD2 | TRBJ2-1 | TRBV6-5
TGCAGCGTTGCTCAGGTCCCTACGGACGAGCAGTACTTC | CSVAQVPTDEQYF | . | . | TRBJ2-7 | TRBV29-1
TGTGCCAGCTTCGTAGGCAACACTGAAGCTTTCTTT | CASFVGNTEAFF | . | . | TRBJ1-1 | TRBV28
TGTGCCAGCAGCGTAGGGGTGCAGGATAGTCAGCCCCAGCATTTT | CASSVGVQDSQPQHF | . | . | TRBJ1-5 | TRBV9
TGCAGTGCTAGACCTGGGATTGAAGCTTTCTTT | CSARPGIEAFF | . | . | TRBJ1-1 | TRBV20-1
TGTGCCAGCAGCGCCGCCTTGCCTGGCGAAAAACTGTTTTTT | CASSAALPGEKLFF | . | . | TRBJ1-4 | TRBV9
TGTGCCAGCAGGGGAAAGCCGAATTATGGCTACACCTTC | CASRGKPNYGYTF | . | . | TRBJ1-2 | TRBV3-1
TGTGCCAGCAGTCCCGGACGGAGGGAGTTCTTC | CASSPGRREFF | . | . | TRBJ2-1 | TRBV12-3/TRBV12-4
TGTGCCAGCAGCCATGACAGGGTTCAAGGAGATACGCAGTATTTT | CASSHDRVQGDTQYF | . | TRBD1 | TRBJ2-3 | TRBV3-1
TGTGCCAGCAGTCCGCGTGGGGGGGCTAGCAATCAGCCCCAGCATTTT | CASSPRGGASNQPQHF | . | . | TRBJ1-5 | TRBV27
TGTGCCAGCAGCCCGACAGGGTACGGCACTGAAGCTTTCTTT | CASSPTGYGTEAFF | . | TRBD1 | TRBJ1-1 | TRBV14